This record looks at one T cell receptor beta chain sequence and its context. What it binds is unknown. These data belong to a study of cytomegalovirus exposure and HLA in healthy donors. General observations from the study: The investigators catalogued 164 TCR beta chains as cytomegalovirus-associated. An ancestry cluster, one associated with Asian ancestry, reportedly showed fewer N-insertions than the roughly 670-donor mean in a later analysis.

The study ran its PCR with 60 Vbeta and 13 Jbeta primers. Authors' data handling: In a later analysis, some 11 million of 75 million to 90 million unique beta chains occurred in at least two donors. Generated by immunoSEQ multiplex PCR, the TCRdb table keeps only in-frame clones and is missing some. V, J and clone size derive from that table, while D and trimming were established from the DNA sequence. The sample yields 150,000 to 200,000 clones, roughly 68% seen once. CDR3 length: 16 amino acids. Trimming pared 0 bases from V and 1 base from J, leaving 11 bases between. Germline values: CDR1 SGHRS, CDR2 YFSETQ.

The chain joins TRBV5-1 to TRBJ2-1; a possible D gene is TRBD2 (7 bases). This clonotype was obtained from a man aged 25 to 45 in good health and CMV-seropositive. The source material was PBMCs. The CDR3 region has the DNA TGCGCCAGCAGCTTGGGGGGGGGCTCGTCCTACAATGAGCAGTTCTTC. It specifies CASSLGGGSSYNEQFF.